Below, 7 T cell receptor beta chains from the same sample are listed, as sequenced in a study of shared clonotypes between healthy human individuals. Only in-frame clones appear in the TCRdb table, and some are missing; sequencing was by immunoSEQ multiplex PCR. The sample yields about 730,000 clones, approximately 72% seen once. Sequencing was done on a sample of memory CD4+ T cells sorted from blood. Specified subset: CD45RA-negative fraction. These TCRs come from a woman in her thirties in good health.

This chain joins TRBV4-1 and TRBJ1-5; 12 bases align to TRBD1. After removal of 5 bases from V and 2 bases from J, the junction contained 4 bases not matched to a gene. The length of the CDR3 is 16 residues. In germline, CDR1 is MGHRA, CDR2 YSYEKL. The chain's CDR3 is CASSEGQGAGNQPQHF. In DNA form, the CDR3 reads TGCGCCAGCAGCGAGGGACAGGGGGCCGGCAATCAGCCCCAGCATTTT.

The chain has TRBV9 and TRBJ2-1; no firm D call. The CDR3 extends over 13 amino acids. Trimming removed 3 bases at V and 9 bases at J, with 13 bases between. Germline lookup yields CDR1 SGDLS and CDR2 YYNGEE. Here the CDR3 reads CASSASRAGEQFF. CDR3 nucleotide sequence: TGTGCCAGCAGCGCCTCAAGGGCCGGTGAGCAGTTCTTC.

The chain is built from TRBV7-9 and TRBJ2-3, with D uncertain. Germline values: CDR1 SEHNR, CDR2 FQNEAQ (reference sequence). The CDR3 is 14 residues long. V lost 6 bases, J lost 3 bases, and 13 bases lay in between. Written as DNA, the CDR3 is TGTGCCAGCAGTCCAGCGTATGGTACAGATACGCAGTATTTT. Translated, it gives CASSPAYGTDTQYF.

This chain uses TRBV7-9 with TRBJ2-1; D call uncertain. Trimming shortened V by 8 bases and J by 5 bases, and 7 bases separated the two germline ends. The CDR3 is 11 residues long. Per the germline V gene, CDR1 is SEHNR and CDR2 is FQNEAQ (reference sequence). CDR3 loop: CASQRDNEQFF. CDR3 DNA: TGTGCCAGCCAGCGAGACAATGAGCAGTTCTTC.

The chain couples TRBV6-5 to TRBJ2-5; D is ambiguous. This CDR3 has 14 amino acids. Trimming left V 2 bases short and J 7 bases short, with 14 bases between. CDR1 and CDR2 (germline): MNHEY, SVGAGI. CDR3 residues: CASSYGNIRGTQYF. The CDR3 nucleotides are TGTGCCAGCAGTTACGGAAACATAAGAGGGACCCAGTACTTC.

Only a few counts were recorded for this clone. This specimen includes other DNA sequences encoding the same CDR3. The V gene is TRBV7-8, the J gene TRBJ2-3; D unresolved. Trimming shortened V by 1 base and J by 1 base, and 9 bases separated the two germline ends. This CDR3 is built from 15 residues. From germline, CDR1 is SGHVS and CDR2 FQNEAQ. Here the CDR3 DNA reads TGTGCCAGCAGCTTAGGAGTAGGAGGCACAGATACGCAGTATTTT. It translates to CASSLGVGGTDTQYF.

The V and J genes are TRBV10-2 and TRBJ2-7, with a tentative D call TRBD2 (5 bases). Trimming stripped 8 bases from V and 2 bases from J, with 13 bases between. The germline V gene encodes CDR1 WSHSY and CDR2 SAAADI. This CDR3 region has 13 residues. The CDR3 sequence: CASLRGQAYEQYF. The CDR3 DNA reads TGCGCCAGCCTTCGAGGGCAGGCCTACGAGCAGTACTTC.